The T cell receptor (beta chain) described here comes from a study of shared clonotypes between healthy human individuals. The study, taken as a whole, reports: Among a few donors, roughly 5.5% of naive CD4 clonotypes were found in common. Although depth was large, rarefaction showed that sequencing of the sorted subsets was incomplete.

CDR3 length equals 15 residues. Germline assignment: CDR1 SGDLS and CDR2 YYNGEE. Between the trimmed V and J ends, which lost 0 bases and 3 bases, there was a span of 12 bases. Comments on this clone: Its specificity is not known.

Profiling relied on immunoSEQ multiplex PCR, and the TCRdb table lists in-frame clones only, not all of them. The data show approximately 1,500,000 clones, 98% seen once. The specimen sequenced was naive CD4+ T cells sorted from blood. Subset noted: CD45RA+ positively selected. The chain is built from TRBV9 and TRBJ2-5; D is uncertain. The receptor was isolated from a man aged 25-45 years in good health. The CDR3 is CASSVASLREETQYF. The CDR3 DNA sequence: TGTGCCAGCAGCGTAGCGTCACTCCGAGAAGAGACCCAGTACTTC. The entire variable domain, with the rest obtained from reference TRBV9 and TRBJ2-5, is as follows: DSGVTQTPKHLITATGQRVTLRCSPRSGDLSVYWYQQSLDQGLQFLIQYYNGEERAKGNILERFSAQQFPDLHSELNLSSLELGDSALYFCASSVASLREETQYFGPGTRLLVL.